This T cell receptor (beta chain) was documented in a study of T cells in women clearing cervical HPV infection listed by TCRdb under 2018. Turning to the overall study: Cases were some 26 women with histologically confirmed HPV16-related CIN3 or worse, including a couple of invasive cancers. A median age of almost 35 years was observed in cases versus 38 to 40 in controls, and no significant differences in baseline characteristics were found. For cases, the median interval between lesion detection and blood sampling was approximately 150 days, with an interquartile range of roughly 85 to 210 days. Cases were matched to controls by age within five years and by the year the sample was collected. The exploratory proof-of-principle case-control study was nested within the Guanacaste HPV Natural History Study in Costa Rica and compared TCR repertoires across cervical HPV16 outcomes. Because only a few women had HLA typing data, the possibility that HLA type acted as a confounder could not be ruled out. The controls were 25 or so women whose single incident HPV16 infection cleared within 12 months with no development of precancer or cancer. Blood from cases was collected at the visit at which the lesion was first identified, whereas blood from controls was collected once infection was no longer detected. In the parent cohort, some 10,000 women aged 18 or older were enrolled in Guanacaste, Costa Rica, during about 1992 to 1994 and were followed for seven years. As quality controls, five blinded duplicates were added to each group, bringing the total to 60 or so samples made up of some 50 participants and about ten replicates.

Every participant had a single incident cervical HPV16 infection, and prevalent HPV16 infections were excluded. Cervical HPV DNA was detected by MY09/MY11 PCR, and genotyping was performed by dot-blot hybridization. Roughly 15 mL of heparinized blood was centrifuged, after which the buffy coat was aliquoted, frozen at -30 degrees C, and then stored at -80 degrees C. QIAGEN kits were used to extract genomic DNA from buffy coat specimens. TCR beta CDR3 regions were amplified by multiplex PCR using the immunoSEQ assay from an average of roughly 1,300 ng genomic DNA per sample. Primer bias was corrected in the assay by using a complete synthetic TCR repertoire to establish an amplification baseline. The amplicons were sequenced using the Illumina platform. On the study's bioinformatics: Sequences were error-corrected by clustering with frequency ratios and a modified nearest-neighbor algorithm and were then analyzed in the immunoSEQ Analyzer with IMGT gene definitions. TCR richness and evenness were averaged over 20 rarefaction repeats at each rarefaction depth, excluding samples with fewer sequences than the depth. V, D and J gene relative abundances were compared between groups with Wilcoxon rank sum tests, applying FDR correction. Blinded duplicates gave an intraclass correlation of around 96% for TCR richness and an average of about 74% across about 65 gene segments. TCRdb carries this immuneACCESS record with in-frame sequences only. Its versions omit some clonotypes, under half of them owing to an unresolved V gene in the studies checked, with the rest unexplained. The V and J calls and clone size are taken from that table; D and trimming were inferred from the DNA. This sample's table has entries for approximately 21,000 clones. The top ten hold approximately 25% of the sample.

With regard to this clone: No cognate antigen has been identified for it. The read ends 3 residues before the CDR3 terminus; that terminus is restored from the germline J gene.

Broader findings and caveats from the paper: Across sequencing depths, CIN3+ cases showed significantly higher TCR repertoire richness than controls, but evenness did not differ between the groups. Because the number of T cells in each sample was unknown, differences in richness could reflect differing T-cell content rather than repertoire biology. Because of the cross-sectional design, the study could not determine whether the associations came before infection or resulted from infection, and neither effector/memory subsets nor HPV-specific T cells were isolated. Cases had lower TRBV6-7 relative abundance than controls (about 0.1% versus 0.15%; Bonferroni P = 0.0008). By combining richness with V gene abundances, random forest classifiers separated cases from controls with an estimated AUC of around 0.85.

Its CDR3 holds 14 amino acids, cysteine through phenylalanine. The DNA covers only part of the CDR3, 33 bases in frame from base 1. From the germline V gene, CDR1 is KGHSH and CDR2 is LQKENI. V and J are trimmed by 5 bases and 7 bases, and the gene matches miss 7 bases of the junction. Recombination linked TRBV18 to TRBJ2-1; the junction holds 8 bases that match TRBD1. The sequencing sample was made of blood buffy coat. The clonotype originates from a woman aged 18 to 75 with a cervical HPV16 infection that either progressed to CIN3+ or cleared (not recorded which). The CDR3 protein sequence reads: CASSSWTGRNEQFF. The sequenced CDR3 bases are TGTGCCAGCTCATCCTGGACAGGGAGAAATGAG.